Each of the 2 T cell receptor beta chains below was sequenced from the same sample in a study of T cell repertoires in cytomegalovirus infection. TCRdb re-called the reads through MiXCR, storing one row per CDR3 protein. The table shows 510,000 or so distinct CDR3 sequences, with around 27% occurring only once. Sequencing used PBMCs. These receptors all come from a human donor in good health (CMV status not recorded). Some clones in this sample may be carry-over from other donors' samples.

This clonotype occurred once. The rearrangement links TRBV4-1 to TRBJ2-2, with a tentative D call TRBD2 (7 bases). The germline V gene encodes CDR1 MGHRA and CDR2 YSYEKL. Trimming left V 4 bases short and J 1 base short, with 16 bases between. The CDR3 contains 17 residues. As DNA, the CDR3 is TGCGCCAGCAGCCCCTTCGGGGGCGGGAGGAACACCGGGGAGCTGTTTTTT. This sequence encodes CASSPFGGGRNTGELFF.

The V and J genes are TRBV20-1 and TRBJ2-1, with 12 bases fitting TRBD2. Germline-derived CDR1 and CDR2 are DFQATT and SNEGSKA (reference sequence). With 0 bases clipped from V and 8 bases from J, the junction kept 8 bases outside the gene matches. CDR3 length: 16 residues. CDR3: CSAREDPSGRADEQFF. The CDR3 bases are TGCAGTGCTAGAGAGGACCCTAGCGGGAGGGCCGATGAGCAGTTCTTC.